This T cell receptor beta chain was recorded in a study of long-term antiretroviral therapy in people with HIV (dated by TCRdb to 2021 to 2024). Notes on the research overall: The earliest samples were collected about a decade before the 2015 WHO recommendation for immediate ART, when ART was typically delayed until CD4 counts fell. A retrospective serial study tested whether changes in peripheral blood TRB repertoire composition and diversity were associated with ART initiation and durable HIV suppression. The cohort contributed about 200 cryopreserved PBMC samples from 30 adults with confirmed HIV infection, collected serially over a mean of approximately six years (range 1-12). Of the 25 to 30 participants with HIV, 10 to 11 were female. No cross-contamination during QIAcube processing turned up in test extractions that ran a monoclonal T-cell line alongside 30 to 35 polyclonal samples.

General conclusions and limits of the study: Expanded TRB clones identified before ART initiation dominated the repertoire at all time points, although this dominance fluctuated and declined in many PLHIV after ART. Because pre-ART samples had limited cell numbers, unsorted PBMC were profiled rather than sorted CD4+ and CD8+ T cells. The samples span the years 2004 to 2017, and the ART regimens used may be less effective than current regimens. CDR3 length ranges in HIV repertoires were narrower than in controls, and network structure suggested an antigen-experienced repertoire with only a slight naive shift after ART. Since PBMC availability was limited, sequencing covered only the TCR beta chain, with no alpha chain pairing. No data were available on ART adherence, viral resistance or therapy changes, limiting inferences about post-ART repertoire changes. A significant increase in TRB diversity was found to be associated with ART initiation, although TRB diversity was observed to remain significantly below that of transplant donor controls even after long-term ART.

To be included, a participant needed at least one PBMC sample from before ART initiation plus at least two post-ART samples. Treatment was received in the United States of America by all participants with HIV. Cryopreserved samples of about 0.95-10 million PBMC were thawed and washed before DNA extraction. At the time of the earliest PBMC sample, participants with HIV were aged between roughly 20 and 55 years. Each participant contributed PBMC samples from 1-4 timepoints before ART initiation and 2-8 timepoints after ART initiation, with a median of 7 samples. For every participant, serial HIV viral load, CD4+ T-cell count, ART history and demographic data were obtained. Genomic DNA was extracted from unsorted PBMC with a Qiagen kit on a QIAcube, with processing performed in batches of 12 samples. Taken from cysteine to phenylalanine, the CDR3 has 13 residues. Only the CDR3 DNA stays, 39 bases, in frame from base 1. CDR1 LNHDA and CDR2 SQIVND are derived from the germline V gene (reference sequence). Germline trimming amounts to 5 bases on V and 4 bases on J, with 3 as the count of junction bases outside the gene matches.

The immunoSEQ hsTCRB v3.0 assay was used at survey level resolution to sequence the TRB variable region. The targeted TRB sequencing depth was 40,000-50,000 T-cell genomes per sample. An Illumina MiSeq with a v3 150-cycle kit was used to sequence the pooled TRB libraries. The study's own analysis went as follows. Repertoire analysis ran in R within a reproducible Nextflow workflow covering QC, data transformation and analysis. LymphoSeq2, an R package for AIRR-Seq data exploration, was used to implement custom analyses. A handful of samples that produced fewer than 5000 total TRB sequences were removed, so 190 or so HIV repertoires were analyzed. Among the 180 to 200 retained HIV repertoires, approximately 59 were collected before ART initiation and approximately 130 after ART initiation. Repertoires were downsampled to 5000 TRB nucleotide sequences, and summary statistics were averaged over 100 downsampling iterations. Only TRB sequences with CDR3 regions of at least seven amino acids were retained for analysis. A Shannon entropy-derived clonality score and the Gini coefficient were used to measure diversity. Repertoire networks linked the top 5000 CDR3 amino acid sequences whenever two sequences differed by an edit distance of one. For TRB CDR3 amino acid sequences, antigen specificity groups and MHC restriction were predicted with GLIPH2. Known CMV, EBV, HIV or tissue antigen associations were flagged by matching CDR3 amino acid sequences against VDJdb and McPAS-TCR. Pre-ART, post-ART and control groups were compared with Wilcoxon signed-rank tests and Holm-Bonferroni correction. This is the immuneACCESS table as TCRdb keeps it, with only in-frame sequences that have V and J called. A part of the clones is gone; compared with another copy, unresolved V genes explain less than half, and the rest is unexplained. V and J calls and clone size follow that table, whereas D and trimming were derived from the DNA. The table for this sample lists about 23,000 clones; approximately 86% of them were counted only once. The ten largest clones capture over 9% of the sample.

For this clone: Its specific antigen is unknown. Base qualities were left out, and no much larger clone turns up one base away.

This clonotype originated in a middle-aged man with HIV. Here the sequenced sample was unsorted PBMCs, taken 1.6 years after starting antiretroviral therapy. The V and J genes are TRBV19 and TRBJ1-1; TRBD1 agrees with 8 junctional bases. The sequence in DNA is TGTGCCAGTAGTCTCGGACAGGGCACTGAAGCTTTCTTT. This yields the protein CASSLGQGTEAFF.